This T cell receptor beta chain was sequenced during a study of T-cell memory formation after mild COVID-19. About the research overall: Across donors, TCR clusters were largely donor specific.

This clonotype appeared once. As yet, its antigen is unknown. 5'RACE with constant-segment primers built TCRalpha and TCRbeta cDNA libraries with UMIs. TCRdb itself ran the 5' RACE reads through MiXCR, one entry per CDR3 protein. The sample records roughly 450,000 distinct CDR3 sequences, roughly 20% being singletons. Whole-study findings and limits: Contracting clones, day 15 to 85, had balanced CD4/CD8, and later expanders favored CD4+. Contracting CD4+ clones sat mainly in CM and EM; CD8+ in EMRA.

The V segment lost 6 bases and the J segment 3 bases; nucleotides outside the gene matches: 6. The CDR3 length is 15 residues. The germline CDR1 and CDR2 sequences are MNHNS and SASEGT. The sequence was obtained from an adult woman who had mild COVID-19 (a few samples of this study predate the infection). Cell type and time point are not known. This chain uses TRBV6-1 with TRBJ2-3, with 10 bases fitting TRBD2. Sequenced sample: PBMCs or a T cell subset sorted from them (not recorded which). CDR3 loop: CASRRLAGWTDTQYF. CDR3 nucleotides: TGTGCCAGCAGAAGACTAGCGGGTTGGACAGATACGCAGTATTTT.